This T cell receptor beta chain derives from a study of cytomegalovirus exposure and HLA in healthy donors. Study results and caveats: Later work showed greater clonal expansion in HLA-associated TCR beta chains than in equally common others. Later analysis showed TCR association rates varying by HLA locus, highest for DRB1 and lowest for HLA-C. Earlier analysis yielded a pattern in which most TCR beta V segments were productive about 90% or about 30% of the time.

Worth noting for this clone: The target antigen is unknown.

The PCR employed 60 Vbeta primers together with 13 Jbeta primers. Clones were read by immunoSEQ multiplex PCR, and TCRdb kept only the in-frame ones, dropping some. The sample lists about 21,000 clones, 70% to 80% occurring once. The CDR3 sequence is 12 residues long. Trimming pared 3 bases from V and 8 bases from J, leaving 8 bases between. CDR1 is SNHLY and CDR2 is FYNNEI in the germline V gene. The chain is built from TRBV2 and TRBJ2-1; D might be TRBD1 (7 bases). The origin of this receptor is a man in his 60s in good health and CMV-seronegative. The sequenced sample was PBMCs. CDR3 residues: CASSDRGDEQFF. DNA for the CDR3: TGTGCCAGCAGTGACAGGGGGGATGAGCAGTTCTTC.